This TCR beta chain was retrieved from a study of CD8+CD57+ T cells in acquired aplastic anemia. In patients chosen for sequencing, flow cytometry had shown CD8+CD57+ cell expansion. The CDR3 extends over 15 amino acids. The trim removed 2 bases at V and 2 bases at J, leaving 4 bases unmatched. CDR1 and CDR2 (germline): SGDLS, YYNGEE. Genomic DNA was employed as the template in profiling TCR beta VDJ and CDR3. TCRdb reprocessed the reads with MiXCR, giving one entry per CDR3 protein. The sample has 95,000 to 150,000 distinct CDR3 sequences; 30% to 45% are singletons. The sequenced sample was sorted CD4+, CD8+, or CD8+CD57+ T cells (not recorded which) from PBMCs. The J gene is TRBJ2-7, the V gene TRBV9, with 10 bases fitting TRBD2. The sequence was obtained from a human donor with aplastic anemia. CDR3 sequence: CASSVGTSDTYEQYF. CDR3 nucleotides: TGTGCCAGCAGCGTCGGGACTAGCGACACCTACGAGCAGTACTTC.